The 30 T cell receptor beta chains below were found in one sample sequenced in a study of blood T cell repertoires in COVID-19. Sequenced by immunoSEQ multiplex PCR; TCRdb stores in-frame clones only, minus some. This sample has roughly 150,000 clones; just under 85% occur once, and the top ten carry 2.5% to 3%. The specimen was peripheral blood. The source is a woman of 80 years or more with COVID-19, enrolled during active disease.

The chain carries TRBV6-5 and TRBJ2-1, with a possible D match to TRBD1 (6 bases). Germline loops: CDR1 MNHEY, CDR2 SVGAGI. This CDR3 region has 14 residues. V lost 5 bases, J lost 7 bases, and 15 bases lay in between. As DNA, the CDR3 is TGTGCCAGCAGTAAGGCAGGGGAGCTAAATGAGCAGTTCTTC. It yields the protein CASSKAGELNEQFF.

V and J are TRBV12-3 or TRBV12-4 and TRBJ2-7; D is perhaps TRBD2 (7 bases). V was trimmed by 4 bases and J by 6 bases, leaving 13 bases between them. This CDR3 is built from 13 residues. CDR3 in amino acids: CASSWGGAVEQYF. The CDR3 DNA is TGTGCCAGCAGTTGGGGGGGGGCAGTCGAGCAGTACTTC.

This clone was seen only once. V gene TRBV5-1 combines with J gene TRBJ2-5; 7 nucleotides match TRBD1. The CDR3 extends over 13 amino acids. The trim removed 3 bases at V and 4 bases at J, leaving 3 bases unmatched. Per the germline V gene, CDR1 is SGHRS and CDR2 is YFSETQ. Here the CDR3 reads CASSWDSLETQYF. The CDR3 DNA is TGCGCCAGCAGCTGGGACAGTTTAGAGACCCAGTACTTC.

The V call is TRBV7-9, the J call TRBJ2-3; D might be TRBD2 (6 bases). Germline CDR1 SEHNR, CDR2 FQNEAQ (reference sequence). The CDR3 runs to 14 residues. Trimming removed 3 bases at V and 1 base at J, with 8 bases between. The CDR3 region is CASSFGGGTDTQYF. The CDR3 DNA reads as TGTGCCAGCAGCTTTGGAGGGGGCACAGATACGCAGTATTTT.

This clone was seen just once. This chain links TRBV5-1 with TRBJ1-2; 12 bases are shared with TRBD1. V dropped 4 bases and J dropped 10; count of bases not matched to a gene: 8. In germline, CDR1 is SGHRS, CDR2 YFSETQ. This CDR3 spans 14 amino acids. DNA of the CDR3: TGCGCCAGCAGCACCACCGGGACAGGGGGCGTCTACACCTTC. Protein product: CASSTTGTGGVYTF.

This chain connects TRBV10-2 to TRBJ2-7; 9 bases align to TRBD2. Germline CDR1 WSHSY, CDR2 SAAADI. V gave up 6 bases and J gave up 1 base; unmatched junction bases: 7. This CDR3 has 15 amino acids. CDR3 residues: CASRHLAGISYEQYF. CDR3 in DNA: TGCGCCAGCAGACATCTAGCGGGGATTTCCTACGAGCAGTACTTC.

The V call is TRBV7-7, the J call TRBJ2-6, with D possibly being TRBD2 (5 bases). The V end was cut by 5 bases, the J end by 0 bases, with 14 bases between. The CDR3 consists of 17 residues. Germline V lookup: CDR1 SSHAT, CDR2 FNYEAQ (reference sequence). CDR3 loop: CASSPKSGSSGANVLTF. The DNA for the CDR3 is TGTGCCAGCAGCCCTAAGAGTGGGAGCTCTGGGGCCAACGTCCTGACTTTC.

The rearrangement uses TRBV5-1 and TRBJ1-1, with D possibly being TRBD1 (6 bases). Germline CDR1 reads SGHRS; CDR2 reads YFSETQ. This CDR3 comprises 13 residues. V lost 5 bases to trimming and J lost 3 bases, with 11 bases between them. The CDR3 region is CASRQGRDTEAFF. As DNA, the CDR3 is TGCGCCAGCAGGCAGGGGAGGGACACTGAAGCTTTCTTT.

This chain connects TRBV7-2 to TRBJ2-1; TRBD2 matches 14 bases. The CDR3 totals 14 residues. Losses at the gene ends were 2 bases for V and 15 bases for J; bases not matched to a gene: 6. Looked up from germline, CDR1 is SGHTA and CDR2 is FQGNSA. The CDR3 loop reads CASSLRTSGGSPFF. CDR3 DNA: TGTGCCAGCAGCTTACGGACTAGCGGGGGGTCGCCGTTCTTC.

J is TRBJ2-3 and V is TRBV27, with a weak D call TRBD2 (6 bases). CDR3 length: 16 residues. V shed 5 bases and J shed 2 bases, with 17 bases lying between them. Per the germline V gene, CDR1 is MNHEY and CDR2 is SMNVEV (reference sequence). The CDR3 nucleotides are TGTGCCAGCAGTCTAACGGGACTGTCGCACACAGATACGCAGTATTTT. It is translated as CASSLTGLSHTDTQYF.

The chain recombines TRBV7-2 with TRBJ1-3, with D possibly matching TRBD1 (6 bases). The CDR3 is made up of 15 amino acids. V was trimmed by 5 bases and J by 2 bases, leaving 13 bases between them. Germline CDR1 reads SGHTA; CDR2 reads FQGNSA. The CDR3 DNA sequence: TGTGCCAGCAGCGCCCGGGACATCCCTGGAAACACCATATATTTT. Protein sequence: CASSARDIPGNTIYF.

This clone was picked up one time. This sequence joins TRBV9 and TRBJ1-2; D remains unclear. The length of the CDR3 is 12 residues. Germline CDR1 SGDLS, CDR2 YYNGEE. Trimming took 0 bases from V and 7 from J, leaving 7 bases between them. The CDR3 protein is CASSVGGPGYTF. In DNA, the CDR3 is TGTGCCAGCAGCGTAGGCGGTCCTGGCTACACCTTC.

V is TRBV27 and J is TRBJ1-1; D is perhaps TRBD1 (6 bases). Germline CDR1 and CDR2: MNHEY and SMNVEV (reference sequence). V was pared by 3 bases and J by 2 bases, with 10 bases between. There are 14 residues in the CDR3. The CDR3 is CASSLSRGNTEAFF. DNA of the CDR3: TGTGCCAGCAGTTTGTCCAGGGGAAACACTGAAGCTTTCTTT.

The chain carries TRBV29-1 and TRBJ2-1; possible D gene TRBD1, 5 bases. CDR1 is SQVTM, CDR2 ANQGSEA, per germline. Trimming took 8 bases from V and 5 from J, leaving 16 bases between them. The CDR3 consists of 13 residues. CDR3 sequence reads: CSICLWGHNEQFF. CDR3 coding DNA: TGCAGCATCTGTCTTTGGGGCCACAATGAGCAGTTCTTC.

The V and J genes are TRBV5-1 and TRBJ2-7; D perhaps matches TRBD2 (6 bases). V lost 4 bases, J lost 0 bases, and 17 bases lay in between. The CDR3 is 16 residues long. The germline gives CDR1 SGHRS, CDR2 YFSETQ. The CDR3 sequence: CASSPGVALSSYEQYF. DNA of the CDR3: TGCGCCAGCAGCCCGGGGGTAGCCTTAAGCTCCTACGAGCAGTACTTC.

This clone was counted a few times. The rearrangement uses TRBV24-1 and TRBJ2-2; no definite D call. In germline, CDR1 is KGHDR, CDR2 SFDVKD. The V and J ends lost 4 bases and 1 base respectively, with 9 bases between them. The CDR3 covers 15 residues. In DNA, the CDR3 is TGTGCCACCAGTGAGAGTAACGGGAACACCGGGGAGCTGTTTTTT. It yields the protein CATSESNGNTGELFF.

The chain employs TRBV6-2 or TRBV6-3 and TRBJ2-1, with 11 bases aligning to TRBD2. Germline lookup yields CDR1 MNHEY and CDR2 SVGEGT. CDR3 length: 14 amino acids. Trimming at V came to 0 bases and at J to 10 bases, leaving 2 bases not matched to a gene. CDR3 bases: TGTGCCAGCAGTTACTCCGGGACTAGCGGAGAGCAGTTCTTC. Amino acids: CASSYSGTSGEQFF.

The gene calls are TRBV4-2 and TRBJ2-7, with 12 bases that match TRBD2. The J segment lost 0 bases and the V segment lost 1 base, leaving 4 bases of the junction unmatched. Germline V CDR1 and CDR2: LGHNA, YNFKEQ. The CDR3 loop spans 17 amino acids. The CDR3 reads CASSQVGLAGNSYEQYF. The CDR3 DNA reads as TGTGCCAGCAGCCAAGTTGGACTAGCGGGGAACTCCTACGAGCAGTACTTC.

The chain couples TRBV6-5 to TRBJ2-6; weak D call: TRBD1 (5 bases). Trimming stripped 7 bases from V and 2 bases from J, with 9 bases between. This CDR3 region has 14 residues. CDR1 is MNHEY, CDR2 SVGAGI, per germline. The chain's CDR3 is CASNTGPGANVLTF. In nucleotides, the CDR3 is TGTGCCAGCAATACAGGACCTGGGGCCAACGTCCTGACTTTC.

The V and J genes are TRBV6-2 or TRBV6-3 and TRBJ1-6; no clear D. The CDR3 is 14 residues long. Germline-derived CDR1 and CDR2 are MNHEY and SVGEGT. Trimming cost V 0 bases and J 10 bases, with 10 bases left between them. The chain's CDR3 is CASSYSLGRSPLHF. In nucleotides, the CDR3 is TGTGCCAGCAGTTACTCGTTGGGGAGGTCACCCCTCCACTTT.

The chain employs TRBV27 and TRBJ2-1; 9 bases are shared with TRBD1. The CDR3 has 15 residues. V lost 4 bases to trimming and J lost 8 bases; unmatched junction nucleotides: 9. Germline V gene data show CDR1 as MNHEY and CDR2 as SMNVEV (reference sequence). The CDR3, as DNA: TGTGCCAGCAGTTCCACGGGACAGGGATGGCATGAGCAGTTCTTC. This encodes CASSSTGQGWHEQFF.

This CDR3 is CAWSVWRGRSNQPQHF. CDR3 in DNA: TGTGCCTGGAGTGTTTGGCGGGGGCGAAGCAATCAGCCCCAGCATTTT. The genes are TRBV30 and TRBJ1-5, with D perhaps TRBD1 (6 bases). Trimming pared 0 bases from V and 1 base from J, leaving 13 bases between. The length of the CDR3 is 16 residues. Germline values: CDR1 GTSNPN, CDR2 SVGIG (reference sequence).

The DNA of the CDR3 is TGTGCCAGCAGTTCCCACAGGGCTAGTCAGCCCCAGCATTTT. It translates to CASSSHRASQPQHF. J is TRBJ1-5 and V is TRBV28; the D gene is possibly TRBD1 (6 bases). Germline loops: CDR1 MDHEN, CDR2 SYDVKM. This CDR3 spans 14 amino acids. V was trimmed by 4 bases and J by 6 bases, leaving 13 bases between them.

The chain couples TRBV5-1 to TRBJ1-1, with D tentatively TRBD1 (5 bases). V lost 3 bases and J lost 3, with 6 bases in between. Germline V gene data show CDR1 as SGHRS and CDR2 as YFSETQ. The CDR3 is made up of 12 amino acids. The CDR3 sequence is CASSWGDTEAFF. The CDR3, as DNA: TGCGCCAGCAGCTGGGGGGACACTGAAGCTTTCTTT.

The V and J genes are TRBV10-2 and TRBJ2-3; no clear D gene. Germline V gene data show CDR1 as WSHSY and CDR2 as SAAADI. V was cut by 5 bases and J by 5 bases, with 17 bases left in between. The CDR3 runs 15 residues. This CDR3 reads CASSSDPRGKDTQYF. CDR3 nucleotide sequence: TGCGCCAGCAGTTCTGACCCGAGAGGTAAAGATACGCAGTATTTT.

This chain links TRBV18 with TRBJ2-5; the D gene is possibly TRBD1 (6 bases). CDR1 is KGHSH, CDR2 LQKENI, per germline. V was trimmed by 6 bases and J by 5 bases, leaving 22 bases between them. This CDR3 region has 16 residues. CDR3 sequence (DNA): TGTGCCAGCTCCCACTTGGACAGCCCAATGAAGGAGACCCAGTACTTC. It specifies CASSHLDSPMKETQYF. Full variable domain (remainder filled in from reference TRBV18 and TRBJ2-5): NAGVMQNPRHLVRRRGQEARLRCSPMKGHSHVYWYRQLPEEGLKFMVYLQKENIIDESGMPKERFSAEFPKEGPSILRIQQVVRGDSAAYFCASSHLDSPMKETQYFGPGTRLLVL.

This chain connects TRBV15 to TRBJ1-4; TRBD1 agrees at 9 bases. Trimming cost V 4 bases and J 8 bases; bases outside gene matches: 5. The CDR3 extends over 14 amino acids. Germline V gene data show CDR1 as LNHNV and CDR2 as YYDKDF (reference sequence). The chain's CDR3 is CATSKGQGGEKLFF. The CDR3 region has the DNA TGTGCCACCAGCAAGGGACAGGGTGGCGAAAAACTGTTTTTT. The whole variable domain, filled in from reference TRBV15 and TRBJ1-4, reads DAMVIQNPRYQVTQFGKPVTLSCSQTLNHNVMYWYQQKSSQAPKLLFHYYDKDFNNEADTPDNFQSRRPNTSFCFLDIRSPGLGDTAMYLCATSKGQGGEKLFFGSGTQLSVL.

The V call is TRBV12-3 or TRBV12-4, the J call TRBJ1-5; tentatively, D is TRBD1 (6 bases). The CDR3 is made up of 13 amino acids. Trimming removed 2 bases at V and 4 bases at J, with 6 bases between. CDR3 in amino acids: CASSLQGNQPQHF. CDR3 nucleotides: TGTGCCAGCAGTTTACAGGGGAATCAGCCCCAGCATTTT.

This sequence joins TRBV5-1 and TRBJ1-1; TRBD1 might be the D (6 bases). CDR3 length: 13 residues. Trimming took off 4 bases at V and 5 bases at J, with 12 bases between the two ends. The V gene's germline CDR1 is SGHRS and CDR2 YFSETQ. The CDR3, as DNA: TGCGCCAGCAGCGCCTTGACAGGTACTGAAGCTTTCTTT. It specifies CASSALTGTEAFF.

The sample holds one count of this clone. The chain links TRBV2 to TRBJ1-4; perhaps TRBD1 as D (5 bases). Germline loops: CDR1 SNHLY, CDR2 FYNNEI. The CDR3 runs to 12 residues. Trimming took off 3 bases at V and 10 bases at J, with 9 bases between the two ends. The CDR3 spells CASSDDGGKLFF. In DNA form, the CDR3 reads TGTGCCAGCAGTGATGACGGGGGAAAACTGTTTTTT.